Following are 31 T cell receptor beta chains from one sample sequenced in a study of blood T cells in healthy people across ages. A J-beta primer mix and a sample-barcoded 5' primer were used in a second PCR of about 6 to 12 cycles. TCRdb redid the calling of the 5' RACE reads with MiXCR, one entry per CDR3 protein. The repertoire holds about 1,400,000 distinct CDR3 sequences, with 42% as singletons. The sequenced sample consisted of blood. These receptors all stem from a young woman in good health.

This clonotype was counted only a few times. The chain combines TRBV12-3 or TRBV12-4 with TRBJ2-7, with TRBD1 identical over 8 bases. V shed 4 bases, J shed 9 bases, and the junction held 2 bases outside the gene matches. The CDR3 spans 11 residues. CDR3 sequence: CASSSDRGQYF. The CDR3 bases are TGTGCCAGCAGTTCTGACAGGGGGCAGTACTTC.

This clonotype has only a few counts. This chain uses TRBV6-6 with TRBJ2-4; TRBD2 matches at 11 bases. This CDR3 region has 14 residues. Germline V CDR1 and CDR2: MNHNY, SVGAGI (reference sequence). The junction had 4 bases not matched to a gene; V was cut back by 7 bases and J by 5 bases. Here the CDR3 reads CASTPGLAENIQYF. The CDR3 DNA follows: TGTGCCAGCACCCCGGGACTAGCGGAAAACATTCAGTACTTC.

The gene calls are TRBV30 and TRBJ1-4; no reliable D call. Deletions cut 0 bases from V and 8 bases from J, with 16 bases between. Germline lookup yields CDR1 GTSNPN and CDR2 SVGIG (reference sequence). The CDR3 sequence is 15 residues long. This CDR3 is CAWSVDHTVYEKLFF. The CDR3 nucleotides are TGTGCCTGGAGTGTTGACCACACGGTTTACGAAAAACTGTTTTTT. The whole variable domain, filled in from reference TRBV30 and TRBJ1-4, reads SQTIHQWPATLVQPVGSPLSLECTVEGTSNPNLYWYRQAAGRGLQLLFYSVGIGQISSEVPQNLSASRPQDRQFILSSKKLLLSDSGFYLCAWSVDHTVYEKLFFGSGTQLSVL.

The V and J genes are TRBV2 and TRBJ1-5, with TRBD1 identical over 7 bases. The trim removed 3 bases at V and 5 bases at J, leaving 7 bases unmatched. Germline CDR1 reads SNHLY; CDR2 reads FYNNEI. There are 15 residues in the CDR3. CDR3 sequence: CASSETGFGDQPQHF. The CDR3 coding sequence is TGTGCCAGCAGTGAGACAGGGTTCGGTGATCAGCCCCAGCATTTT.

The rearrangement uses TRBV6-6 and TRBJ1-5; maybe TRBD1 (6 bases). Germline V gives CDR1 MNHNY, CDR2 SVGAGI (reference sequence). This CDR3 comprises 16 residues. V gave up 6 bases and J gave up 0 bases, with 15 bases separating them. CDR3 protein: CASRDRSQHSNQPQHF. Written as DNA, the CDR3 is TGTGCCAGCAGGGACAGAAGCCAACATAGCAATCAGCCCCAGCATTTT.

There are a few counts of this clonotype. The chain uses TRBV28 and TRBJ2-1; a weak D match, TRBD2 (5 bases). The CDR3 spans 12 residues. CDR1 and CDR2 (germline): MDHEN, SYDVKM. With 2 bases removed from V and 10 bases from J, the gap between germline ends came to 9 bases. The CDR3 sequence: CASSLLSGEQFF. Here the CDR3 DNA reads TGTGCCAGCAGTTTACTCTCGGGGGAGCAGTTCTTC.

This rearrangement joins TRBV29-1 to TRBJ2-2; 7 bases align to TRBD2. The CDR3 length is 14 residues. Germline V gene data show CDR1 as SQVTM and CDR2 as ANQGSEA. V trimming: 7 bases; J trimming: 1 base; junction bases outside the gene matches: 6. CDR3 sequence (DNA): TGCAGCGGCAGAGCGGGGATGAACACCGGGGAGCTGTTTTTT. Translated: CSGRAGMNTGELFF.

The V gene is TRBV3-1, the J gene TRBJ2-1; tentatively, D is TRBD2 (6 bases). CDR3 length: 21 amino acids. V lost 0 bases and J 7 bases, leaving 31 bases between the germline ends. CDR1 LGHDT and CDR2 YNNKEL come from the germline V gene (reference sequence). In DNA, the CDR3 is TGTGCCAGCAGCCAAGATGTAGTGGCCCGGCAGGCGCTAGCGCGTGGAAATGAGCAGTTCTTC. Amino acids: CASSQDVVARQALARGNEQFF.

This clonotype was seen a single time. The chain combines TRBV6-1 with TRBJ2-7; D remains ambiguous. Trimming cost V 5 bases and J 2 bases, with 19 bases left between them. Germline lookup yields CDR1 MNHNS and CDR2 SASEGT. The CDR3 loop spans 16 amino acids. CDR3 protein: CASSFLLGSNAYEQYF. The DNA of the CDR3 is TGTGCCAGCAGTTTCCTCTTGGGTAGCAACGCCTACGAGCAGTACTTC.

The V and J genes are TRBV5-5 and TRBJ2-1, with TRBD2 matching over 9 bases. V dropped 0 bases and J dropped 6; count of bases not matched to a gene: 7. The CDR3 covers 16 residues. In germline, CDR1 is SGHKS, CDR2 YYEKEE (reference sequence). This chain's CDR3 is CASSLAIGGGVNEQFF. In nucleotides, the CDR3 is TGTGCCAGCAGCTTGGCGATCGGCGGGGGGGTCAATGAGCAGTTCTTC. The full variable domain, with the rest looked up from reference TRBV5-5 and TRBJ2-1, is DAGVTQSPTHLIKTRGQQVTLRCSPISGHKSVSWYQQVLGQGPQFIFQYYEKEERGRGNFPDRFSARQFPNYSSELNVNALLLGDSALYLCASSLAIGGGVNEQFFGPGTRLTVL.

V usage is TRBV6-5 and J usage is TRBJ1-6; D perhaps matches TRBD1 (6 bases). Germline V gene data show CDR1 as MNHEY and CDR2 as SVGAGI. The CDR3 is 14 residues long. Deletions cut 5 bases from V and 9 bases from J, with 14 bases between. CDR3: CASSRTGITSPLHF. The CDR3 bases are TGTGCCAGCAGTCGAACAGGGATCACTTCACCCCTCCACTTT.

The chain couples TRBV12-3 or TRBV12-4 to TRBJ1-4; D perhaps matches TRBD1 (5 bases). V gave up 5 bases and J gave up 4 bases, with 8 bases separating them. This CDR3 comprises 13 residues. The CDR3 DNA is TGTGCCAGCAGTCGACAGTATAATGAAAAACTGTTTTTT. This translates into CASSRQYNEKLFF.

At least ten counts were recorded for this clonotype. The chain is built from TRBV12-3 or TRBV12-4 and TRBJ2-7; D ambiguous. There are 15 residues in the CDR3. Trimming pared 3 bases from V and 2 bases from J, leaving 14 bases between. CDR3 bases: TGTGCCAGCAGTTTGTGGGCAGCCACCCCCTACGAGCAGTACTTC. Translated: CASSLWAATPYEQYF.

There are a few counts of this clonotype. The rearrangement joins TRBV7-9 to TRBJ2-7; D tentatively fits TRBD1 or TRBD2 (5 bases each). The CDR3 runs to 17 residues. V lost 8 bases and J 1 base, leaving 24 bases between the germline ends. CDR1 is SEHNR and CDR2 is FQNEAQ in the germline V gene (reference sequence). CDR3 region: CASPPAVEGDGSYEQYF. Here the CDR3 DNA reads TGTGCCAGCCCCCCGGCCGTTGAAGGGGACGGATCCTACGAGCAGTACTTC.

In its sample, this clonotype was seen a few times. This sequence joins TRBV20-1 and TRBJ2-1; D possibly corresponds to TRBD2 (7 bases). The CDR3 contains 13 residues. V shed 2 bases and J shed 7 bases, with 12 bases lying between them. Germline values: CDR1 DFQATT, CDR2 SNEGSKA (reference sequence). CDR3 residues: CSARSGGRNEQFF. The CDR3 DNA reads TGCAGTGCTAGATCGGGGGGCCGAAATGAGCAGTTCTTC.

The sample holds a few counts of this clonotype. This sequence joins TRBV7-2 and TRBJ2-7; no firm D call. This CDR3 spans 15 amino acids. Trimming took off 2 bases at V and 3 bases at J, with 14 bases between the two ends. Germline V lookup: CDR1 SGHTA, CDR2 FQGNSA. The CDR3 reads CASSLTLGTYYEQYF. As DNA, the CDR3 is TGTGCCAGCAGCTTAACCCTGGGAACCTACTACGAGCAGTACTTC.

The chain uses TRBV14 and TRBJ2-1; D uncertain. CDR3 length equals 14 residues. The germline gives CDR1 SGHDN, CDR2 FVKESK. Trimming removed 3 bases at V and 4 bases at J, with 10 bases between. This CDR3 reads CASSHRPTYNEQFF. The CDR3 nucleotides are TGTGCCAGCAGCCACAGACCTACTTACAATGAGCAGTTCTTC.

The table lists this clonotype with a few counts. The rearrangement links TRBV10-3 to TRBJ1-5; 7 positions match TRBD1. The junction had 7 bases not matched to a gene; V was cut back by 7 bases and J by 7 bases. Germline CDR1 is ENHRY and CDR2 is SYGVKD. This CDR3 is built from 13 residues. CDR3: CAINRDRGQPQHF. The CDR3 bases are TGTGCCATCAACCGGGACAGAGGCCAGCCCCAGCATTTT.

This chain connects TRBV7-2 to TRBJ1-4; tentatively, D is TRBD1 (5 bases). The V end was cut by 6 bases, the J end by 7 bases, with 15 bases between. Germline-derived CDR1 and CDR2 are SGHTA and FQGNSA. This CDR3 has 14 amino acids. This CDR3 is CASSGDSNSEKLFF. The CDR3 DNA follows: TGTGCCAGCAGTGGAGACAGTAACAGTGAAAAACTGTTTTTT.

CDR3 in DNA: TGTGCCATCGGCGGACAGGGCGAATCTAACTATGGCTACACCTTC. It codes for CAIGGQGESNYGYTF. This chain joins TRBV12-3 or TRBV12-4 and TRBJ1-2, with 8 nucleotides matching TRBD1. The CDR3 has 15 residues. J lost 0 bases, V lost 10 bases, and 10 bases had no gene match.

The rearrangement uses TRBV7-2 and TRBJ2-3, with D possibly being TRBD1 (6 bases). Germline CDR1 and CDR2: SGHTA and FQGNSA. The CDR3 loop spans 16 amino acids. Trimming pared 1 base from V and 8 bases from J, leaving 19 bases between. The CDR3 region is CASSLVTTDRGGTQYF. CDR3 coding DNA: TGTGCCAGCAGCTTAGTTACCACGGACAGAGGGGGTACGCAGTATTTT. The full variable domain, completed using reference TRBV7-2 and TRBJ2-3, is GAGVSQSPSNKVTEKGKDVELRCDPISGHTALYWYRQSLGQGLEFLIYFQGNSAPDKSGLPSDRFSAERTGGSVSTLTIQRTQQEDSAVYLCASSLVTTDRGGTQYFGPGTRLTVL.

This chain joins TRBV20-1 and TRBJ2-7, with a possible D match to TRBD1 (5 bases). With 3 bases removed from V and 2 bases from J, the gap between germline ends came to 11 bases. CDR3 length: 13 amino acids. Per the germline V gene, CDR1 is DFQATT and CDR2 is SNEGSKA (reference sequence). The CDR3 sequence: CSASPDITYEQYF. The CDR3 bases are TGCAGTGCTAGCCCGGACATTACCTACGAGCAGTACTTC.

In its sample, this clonotype was seen many times. CDR3 DNA: TGTGCCAGCAGTTTCCCGGGCGGTGAGCAGTTCTTC. Translation gives CASSFPGGEQFF. V is TRBV12-3 or TRBV12-4 and J is TRBJ2-1; D remains unclear. V lost 3 bases and J lost 9, with 9 bases in between. The CDR3 sequence is 12 residues long.

The chain is built from TRBV6-1 and TRBJ1-2; D uncertain. The CDR3 consists of 14 residues. Trimming removed 5 bases from V and 0 bases from J, with 10 bases in between. Germline V gives CDR1 MNHNS, CDR2 SASEGT. The CDR3 sequence is CASSRSSTNYGYTF. CDR3 nucleotides: TGTGCCAGCAGTAGAAGCTCGACTAACTATGGCTACACCTTC.

Points on this clonotype: This may be a read error: a much more frequent sequence differs by one nucleotide. V gene TRBV20-1 combines with J gene TRBJ1-6; the D is unclear. CDR1 DFQATT and CDR2 SNEGSKA come from the germline V gene (reference sequence). This CDR3 has 13 amino acids. V shed 1 base and J shed 7 bases, with 8 bases lying between them. The CDR3 loop is CSARGQENSPLHF. The DNA of the CDR3 is TGCAGTGCTAGAGGTCAGGAAAATTCACCCCTCCACTTT.

This chain connects TRBV7-2 to TRBJ1-2, with TRBD1 as a possible D gene (5 bases). Germline CDR1 SGHTA, CDR2 FQGNSA. V was pared by 5 bases and J by 8 bases, with 18 bases between. The CDR3 is made up of 14 amino acids. This CDR3 is CASSPGGRKGGYTF. In DNA form, the CDR3 reads TGTGCCAGCAGCCCCGGCGGGCGGAAGGGGGGCTACACCTTC.

This clonotype was seen a single time. Mismatch with germline at one junction end may stem from a read error. V usage is TRBV7-9 and J usage is TRBJ1-1, with 7 bases aligning to TRBD1. CDR3 length: 14 amino acids. The germline CDR1 and CDR2 sequences are SEHNR and FQNEAQ (reference sequence). Here the CDR3 reads CASSLDRGWTEAFF. DNA for the CDR3: TGTGCCAGCAGCTTAGACAGGGGATGGACTGAGGCTTTCTTT. Complete variable domain (other parts from reference TRBV7-9 and TRBJ1-1): DTGVSQNPRHKITKRGQNVTFRCDPISEHNRLYWYRQTLGQGPEFLTYFQNEAQLEKSRLLSDRFSAERPKGSFSTLEIQRTEQGDSAMYLCASSLDRGWTEAFFGQGTRLTVV.

This chain connects TRBV11-3 to TRBJ2-1; weak D call: TRBD2 (6 bases). Trimming took 0 bases from V and 9 from J, leaving 15 bases between them. CDR3 length: 15 amino acids. Germline loops: CDR1 SGHNT, CDR2 YENEEA. This chain's CDR3 is CASSLDTGVGGEQFF. The CDR3 DNA reads as TGTGCCAGCAGCTTAGATACTGGAGTGGGAGGTGAGCAGTTCTTC.

The chain carries TRBV4-2 and TRBJ2-2; the match to TRBD2 covers 14 bases. With V trimmed by 3 bases and J by 0 bases, 3 bases remained unmatched. Germline CDR1 and CDR2: LGHNA and YNFKEQ. The CDR3 is 18 amino acids. The CDR3 region has the DNA TGTGCCAGCAGCCAGGGACTAGCGGGGGTTTCGAACACCGGGGAGCTGTTTTTT. Its protein product is CASSQGLAGVSNTGELFF.

Notes on this clonotype: Relative to the germline gene, one junction end is altered; a read error may explain this. The rearrangement uses TRBV7-2 and TRBJ1-6; D remains unclear. Per germline, CDR1 SGHTA and CDR2 FQGNSA. This CDR3 is built from 15 residues. The CDR3 DNA sequence: TGTGCCAGCAGCCCTGGGAGCTCCCATAATTCACCCCTCCACTTT. This codes for CASSPGSSHNSPLHF. The whole variable domain, filled in from reference TRBV7-2 and TRBJ1-6, reads GAGVSQSPSNKVTEKGKDVELRCDPISGHTALYWYRQSLGQGLEFLIYFQGNSAPDKSGLPSDRFSAERTGGSVSTLTIQRTQQEDSAVYLCASSPGSSHNSPLHFGNGTRLTVT.

This clonotype was observed a few times. One end of the junction fails to match germline, which may point to a read error. The rearrangement uses TRBV20-1 and TRBJ1-1; TRBD1 agrees at 7 bases. Germline CDR1 is DFQATT and CDR2 is SNEGSKA (reference sequence). CDR3 size: 13 residues. This CDR3 is CSVRQGTDTEAFF. CDR3 coding DNA: TGCAGTGTTAGACAGGGTACGGACACTGAAGCTTTCTTT.